The entry below gives a single T cell receptor (beta chain) sequence along with its context. Method: immunoSEQ multiplex PCR; TCRdb's copy keeps in-frame clones and lacks some. The repertoire holds 40,000 to 50,000 clones, with around 89% as singletons. Between the trimmed V and J ends, which lost 5 bases and 0 bases, there was a span of 4 bases. Germline V gene data show CDR1 as SEHNR and CDR2 as FQNEAQ (reference sequence). The CDR3 extends over 12 amino acids. The data were obtained in a study of OX40 agonist ivuxolimab in advanced cancers. V usage is TRBV7-9 and J usage is TRBJ1-1; D not resolved. The TCR comes from an adult with an advanced solid tumor such as melanoma, head and neck, liver or kidney cancer. This material consisted of CD4+ or CD8+ T cells sorted from blood, taken in a trial of the OX40 agonist ivuxolimab. Written as DNA, the CDR3 is TGTGCCAGCAGCCTAATGAACACTGAAGCTTTCTTT. Translation: CASSLMNTEAFF.